These T cell receptor beta chains were read from a single sample in a study of response to subunit inactivated influenza vaccine. MiXCR was run by TCRdb on the RT-PCR reads, yielding one entry per CDR3 protein. The data hold more than 400,000 distinct CDR3 sequences, with approximately 11% observed a single time. The sequencing here drew on PBMCs from blood, taken about 40 days after vaccination. Every receptor here comes from a man aged 50-60 years who received an inactivated influenza vaccine. CDR3s include the opening cysteine and the closing phenylalanine or tryptophan. The D gene is left open where the match is weak. Clone size is shown for a subset of rows, as once, few, many or a class of expanded clone.

V gene: TRBV14
J gene: TRBJ2-1
clone size: .
D gene: .
CDR3 DNA: TGTGCCAGCAGCCAAGATCGGCAGTCACTTTGGGGGTACAATGAGCAGTTCTTC
CDR3 protein: CASSQDRQSLWGYNEQFF

V gene: TRBV7-9
J gene: TRBJ2-3
clone size: few
D gene: .
CDR3 DNA: TGTGCCAGCAGGCGGAGCGGACCCAACACAGATACGCAGTATTTT
CDR3 protein: CASRRSGPNTDTQYF

V gene: TRBV29-1
J gene: TRBJ2-1
clone size: few
D gene: TRBD2
CDR3 DNA: TGCAGCGCCCTGGGACTAGCGGGCTACAATGAGCAGTTCTTC
CDR3 protein: CSALGLAGYNEQFF

V gene: TRBV9
J gene: TRBJ2-1
clone size: few
D gene: TRBD2
CDR3 DNA: TGTGCCAGCAGCGCGCCGGGACTAGTATCTGCCAATGAGCAGTTCTTC
CDR3 protein: CASSAPGLVSANEQFF

V gene: TRBV7-2
J gene: TRBJ2-3
clone size: .
D gene: TRBD2
CDR3 DNA: TGTGCCAGCAGCCGCGGACTAGGGAACACAGATACGCAGTATTTT
CDR3 protein: CASSRGLGNTDTQYF

V gene: TRBV7-2
J gene: TRBJ1-1
clone size: many
D gene: .
CDR3 DNA: TGTGCCAGCAGCATCGGGGGCGGTACTGAAGCTTTCTTT
CDR3 protein: CASSIGGGTEAFF

V gene: TRBV12-3/TRBV12-4
J gene: TRBJ1-2
clone size: many
D gene: TRBD1
CDR3 DNA: TGTGCCAGCAGCAGGACAGGGCCTAACTATGGCTACACCTTC
CDR3 protein: CASSRTGPNYGYTF

V gene: TRBV12-3/TRBV12-4
J gene: TRBJ2-4
clone size: many
D gene: .
CDR3 DNA: TGTGCCAGCAGCCCTCCCCTCCGGGCGGACATTCAGTACTTC
CDR3 protein: CASSPPLRADIQYF

V gene: TRBV7-9
J gene: TRBJ1-1
clone size: many
D gene: .
CDR3 DNA: TGTGCCAGCAGCCCCAACGGGGAAGTAGCTTTCTTT
CDR3 protein: CASSPNGEVAFF

V gene: TRBV7-9
J gene: TRBJ2-3
clone size: few
D gene: .
CDR3 DNA: TGTGCCAGCAGCTTAGGCCACACCCCAGATACGCAGTATTTT
CDR3 protein: CASSLGHTPDTQYF

V gene: TRBV7-8
J gene: TRBJ1-1
clone size: many
D gene: .
CDR3 DNA: TGTGCCAGCAGCCCGTTCACTGGTAAGATGAACACTGAAGCTTTCTTT
CDR3 protein: CASSPFTGKMNTEAFF

V gene: TRBV30
J gene: TRBJ2-1
clone size: few
D gene: .
CDR3 DNA: TGTGCCTGGAGTGTAGGGAGGAGCTCCTACAATGAGCAGTTCTTC
CDR3 protein: CAWSVGRSSYNEQFF

V gene: TRBV5-1
J gene: TRBJ1-1
clone size: few
D gene: .
CDR3 DNA: TGCGCCAGCAGCTTAGAAGGGGGGAAACGGAACACTGAAGCTTTCTTT
CDR3 protein: CASSLEGGKRNTEAFF

V gene: TRBV6-5
J gene: TRBJ2-7
clone size: .
D gene: .
CDR3 DNA: TGTGCCAGCAGTTACAAGGGGGAGCCCTACGAGCAGTACTTC
CDR3 protein: CASSYKGEPYEQYF

V gene: TRBV4-3
J gene: TRBJ1-4
clone size: few
D gene: .
CDR3 DNA: TGCGCCAGCAGCGAACGTCTTGGCGGAAAACTGTTTTTT
CDR3 protein: CASSERLGGKLFF

V gene: TRBV28
J gene: TRBJ2-1
clone size: few
D gene: .
CDR3 DNA: TGTGCCAGCAGTTCAAGGGTAGTACAGTTCTTC
CDR3 protein: CASSSRVVQFF

V gene: TRBV25-1
J gene: TRBJ1-2
clone size: few
D gene: .
CDR3 DNA: TGTGCCAGCAGTGGCAGGTTAATTGGAGGGTATGGCTACACCTTC
CDR3 protein: CASSGRLIGGYGYTF

V gene: TRBV10-3
J gene: TRBJ2-7
clone size: .
D gene: .
CDR3 DNA: TGTGCCATCAGTACCCGGGGTAGCTCCTACGAGCAGTACTTC
CDR3 protein: CAISTRGSSYEQYF

V gene: TRBV11-2
J gene: TRBJ1-1
clone size: .
D gene: .
CDR3 DNA: TGTGCCAGCAGCCACGAGCGAGGCACTGAAGCTTTCTTT
CDR3 protein: CASSHERGTEAFF

V gene: TRBV7-2
J gene: TRBJ2-1
clone size: few
D gene: TRBD2
CDR3 DNA: TGTGCCAGCAGCTTGGGGGGGGGTTTAACCAATGAGCAGTTCTTC
CDR3 protein: CASSLGGGLTNEQFF

V gene: TRBV12-3/TRBV12-4
J gene: TRBJ2-7
clone size: many
D gene: .
CDR3 DNA: TGTGCCAGCAGTTTAGCTGGTAGGACAGTGGACGAGCAGTACTTC
CDR3 protein: CASSLAGRTVDEQYF

V gene: TRBV7-9
J gene: TRBJ2-1
clone size: .
D gene: .
CDR3 DNA: TGTGCCAGCAGCTTAGAGGGGTGGCAGCAGTCTGATCGGTTCTTC
CDR3 protein: CASSLEGWQQSDRFF

V gene: TRBV7-2
J gene: TRBJ2-7
clone size: many
D gene: TRBD2
CDR3 DNA: TGTGCCAGCAGCTTAGAACCAGCGGGAGCAGGAGAGCAGTACTTC
CDR3 protein: CASSLEPAGAGEQYF

V gene: TRBV6-1
J gene: TRBJ1-3
clone size: .
D gene: .
CDR3 DNA: TGTGCCAGCAGCCTCGGCCGCGGCTCGCACACCATATATTTT
CDR3 protein: CASSLGRGSHTIYF

V gene: TRBV5-1
J gene: TRBJ2-1
clone size: .
D gene: TRBD1
CDR3 DNA: TGCGCCAGCAGCTTGGGAGGGACAGGGCAGATTAATGAGCAGTTCTTC
CDR3 protein: CASSLGGTGQINEQFF

V gene: TRBV5-1
J gene: TRBJ1-6
clone size: .
D gene: .
CDR3 DNA: TGCGCCAGTAGAGGAGACCCATATAATTCACCCCTCCACTTT
CDR3 protein: CASRGDPYNSPLHF

V gene: TRBV10-3
J gene: TRBJ2-2
clone size: many
D gene: .
CDR3 DNA: TGTGCCGCCCGGACGGTAAACACCGGGGAGCTGTTTTTT
CDR3 protein: CAARTVNTGELFF

V gene: TRBV12-3/TRBV12-4
J gene: TRBJ2-1
clone size: few
D gene: .
CDR3 DNA: TGTGCCAGCAGTTTAGTAGTTAACTGGGATGAGCAGTTCTTC
CDR3 protein: CASSLVVNWDEQFF

V gene: TRBV20-1
J gene: TRBJ2-5
clone size: few
D gene: TRBD2
CDR3 DNA: TGCAGTGCTAAGTCCGGGGGGGCTGAGACCCAGTACTTC
CDR3 protein: CSAKSGGAETQYF

V gene: TRBV9
J gene: TRBJ2-5
clone size: many
D gene: TRBD1
CDR3 DNA: TGTGCCAGCAGCGTAAGGACAGGGGGCCAAGAGACCCAGTACTTC
CDR3 protein: CASSVRTGGQETQYF

V gene: TRBV5-1
J gene: TRBJ2-5
clone size: few
D gene: TRBD2
CDR3 DNA: TGCGCCAGCAGCCCGGGGCGGGGACTAGCGAGAGGGGAGACCCAGTACTTC
CDR3 protein: CASSPGRGLARGETQYF

V gene: TRBV7-8
J gene: TRBJ2-3
clone size: few
D gene: .
CDR3 DNA: TGTGCCAGCAGCTTAGGATCTGGTAGGCAGCCGGGCACAGATACGCAGTATTTT
CDR3 protein: CASSLGSGRQPGTDTQYF

V gene: TRBV18
J gene: TRBJ2-7
clone size: few
D gene: TRBD2
CDR3 DNA: TGTGCCAGCTCCATCGGGACTAGTGCCTACTACGAGCAGTACTTC
CDR3 protein: CASSIGTSAYYEQYF

V gene: TRBV11-2
J gene: TRBJ2-3
clone size: few
D gene: TRBD2
CDR3 DNA: TGTGCCAGCAGCTTAGAAGCCTATCCGGCGGGAGACTTTGGCACAGATACGCAGTATTTT
CDR3 protein: CASSLEAYPAGDFGTDTQYF

V gene: TRBV7-2
J gene: TRBJ2-5
clone size: few
D gene: TRBD2
CDR3 DNA: TGTGCCAGCAGCTTAAGTGGGAGGACTAGTATACAGACCCAGTACTTC
CDR3 protein: CASSLSGRTSIQTQYF

V gene: TRBV12-3/TRBV12-4
J gene: TRBJ2-7
clone size: many
D gene: TRBD1
CDR3 DNA: TGTGCCAGCAGTTTATCCGCGGACAGGTCCTCCTACGAGCAGTACTTC
CDR3 protein: CASSLSADRSSYEQYF

V gene: TRBV6-1
J gene: TRBJ2-1
clone size: many
D gene: .
CDR3 DNA: TGTGCCAGCAGTGGGGGCATCAATGAGCAGTTCTTC
CDR3 protein: CASSGGINEQFF

V gene: TRBV4-2
J gene: TRBJ1-6
clone size: .
D gene: .
CDR3 DNA: TGTGCCAGCAGCCAAGAGCCGAAGGGTAATTCACCCCTCCACTTT
CDR3 protein: CASSQEPKGNSPLHF

V gene: TRBV20-1
J gene: TRBJ2-3
clone size: .
D gene: TRBD1
CDR3 DNA: TGCAGTGCTAGATCGGGACAGTTCCGAGATACGCAGTATTTT
CDR3 protein: CSARSGQFRDTQYF

V gene: TRBV7-9
J gene: TRBJ2-7
clone size: .
D gene: .
CDR3 DNA: TGTGCCAGCAGCTTAGACCCCAGGGAATACGAGCAGTACTTC
CDR3 protein: CASSLDPREYEQYF

V gene: TRBV27
J gene: TRBJ2-4
clone size: .
D gene: TRBD2
CDR3 DNA: TGTGCCAGCAGTCCCGGGACTAGCGGGAAAAACATTCAGTACTTC
CDR3 protein: CASSPGTSGKNIQYF

V gene: TRBV13
J gene: TRBJ2-1
clone size: .
D gene: TRBD2
CDR3 DNA: TGTGCCAGCAGCTCGATAAGCGGGAGGTACCTCGGGAATGAGCAGTTCTTC
CDR3 protein: CASSSISGRYLGNEQFF

V gene: TRBV20-1
J gene: TRBJ2-7
clone size: .
D gene: TRBD2
CDR3 DNA: TGCAGTGTTCGGCGGGGGGGCTACGAGCAGTACTTC
CDR3 protein: CSVRRGGYEQYF

V gene: TRBV20-1
J gene: TRBJ2-2
clone size: many
D gene: TRBD2
CDR3 DNA: TGCAGTGCTAGAGAACTAGCGGGGGTCGGGGAGCTGTTTTTT
CDR3 protein: CSARELAGVGELFF

V gene: TRBV24-1
J gene: TRBJ2-1
clone size: many
D gene: TRBD1
CDR3 DNA: TGTGCCACCAGTGATTTTTCCGGACAGGGGCAGTTCTTC
CDR3 protein: CATSDFSGQGQFF

V gene: TRBV7-2
J gene: TRBJ2-7
clone size: .
D gene: TRBD2
CDR3 DNA: TGTGCCAGCAGCCCAACACTAGCGGGGTCCTCCTACGAGCAGTACTTC
CDR3 protein: CASSPTLAGSSYEQYF

V gene: TRBV4-1
J gene: TRBJ1-1
clone size: many
D gene: .
CDR3 DNA: TGCGCCAGCAGCCCACAAATAACTGGCGCTGAAGCTTTCTTT
CDR3 protein: CASSPQITGAEAFF

V gene: TRBV27
J gene: TRBJ1-5
clone size: .
D gene: .
CDR3 DNA: TGTGCCAGCAGTTTTACGGCAGGGGGCAATCAGCCCCAGCATTTT
CDR3 protein: CASSFTAGGNQPQHF

V gene: TRBV12-3/TRBV12-4
J gene: TRBJ2-7
clone size: few
D gene: TRBD1
CDR3 DNA: TGTGCCAGCAGTTTCCGACAGGGTTCCGAGCAGTACTTC
CDR3 protein: CASSFRQGSEQYF

V gene: TRBV15
J gene: TRBJ1-1
clone size: few
D gene: .
CDR3 DNA: TGTGCCACCAGTTACAGTATGAACACTGAAGCTTTCTTT
CDR3 protein: CATSYSMNTEAFF

V gene: TRBV12-3/TRBV12-4
J gene: TRBJ1-2
clone size: many
D gene: .
CDR3 DNA: TGTGCCAGCAGTTCAGACAGTACCCTCTGGGGTGGCTACACCTTC
CDR3 protein: CASSSDSTLWGGYTF

V gene: TRBV4-2
J gene: TRBJ2-7
clone size: few
D gene: TRBD1
CDR3 DNA: TGTGCCAGCAGCCAAGAAGGAGTGGACAGGGCTGCCTACGAGCAGTACTTC
CDR3 protein: CASSQEGVDRAAYEQYF

V gene: TRBV7-2
J gene: TRBJ1-5
clone size: few
D gene: .
CDR3 DNA: TGTGCCAGCAGTTCCCAGTGGGGCCTGGGCAATCAGCCCCAGCATTTT
CDR3 protein: CASSSQWGLGNQPQHF

V gene: TRBV12-3/TRBV12-4
J gene: TRBJ1-2
clone size: many
D gene: .
CDR3 DNA: TGTGCCAGCAGTTTGGGGACTAACTATGGCTACACCTTC
CDR3 protein: CASSLGTNYGYTF

V gene: TRBV7-9
J gene: TRBJ1-1
clone size: many
D gene: .
CDR3 DNA: TGTGCCAGCTCCTCCGGGCGCACTGAAGCTTTCTTT
CDR3 protein: CASSSGRTEAFF